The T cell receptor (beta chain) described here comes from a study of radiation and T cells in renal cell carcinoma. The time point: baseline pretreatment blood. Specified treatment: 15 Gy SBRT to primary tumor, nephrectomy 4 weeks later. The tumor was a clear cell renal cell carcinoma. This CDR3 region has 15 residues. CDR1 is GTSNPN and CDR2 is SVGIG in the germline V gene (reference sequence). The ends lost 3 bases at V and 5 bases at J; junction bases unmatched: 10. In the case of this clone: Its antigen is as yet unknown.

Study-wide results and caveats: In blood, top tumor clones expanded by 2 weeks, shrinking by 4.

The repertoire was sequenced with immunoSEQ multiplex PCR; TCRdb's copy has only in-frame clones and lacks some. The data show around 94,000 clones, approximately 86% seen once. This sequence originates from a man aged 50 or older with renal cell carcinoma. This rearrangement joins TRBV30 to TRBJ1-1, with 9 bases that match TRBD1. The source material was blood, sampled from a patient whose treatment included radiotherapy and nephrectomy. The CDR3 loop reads CAWSLVTGTGTEAFF. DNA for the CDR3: TGTGCCTGGAGCCTCGTGACTGGGACAGGGACTGAAGCTTTCTTT. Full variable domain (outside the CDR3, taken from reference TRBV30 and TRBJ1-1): SQTIHQWPATLVQPVGSPLSLECTVEGTSNPNLYWYRQAAGRGLQLLFYSVGIGQISSEVPQNLSASRPQDRQFILSSKKLLLSDSGFYLCAWSLVTGTGTEAFFGQGTRLTVV.